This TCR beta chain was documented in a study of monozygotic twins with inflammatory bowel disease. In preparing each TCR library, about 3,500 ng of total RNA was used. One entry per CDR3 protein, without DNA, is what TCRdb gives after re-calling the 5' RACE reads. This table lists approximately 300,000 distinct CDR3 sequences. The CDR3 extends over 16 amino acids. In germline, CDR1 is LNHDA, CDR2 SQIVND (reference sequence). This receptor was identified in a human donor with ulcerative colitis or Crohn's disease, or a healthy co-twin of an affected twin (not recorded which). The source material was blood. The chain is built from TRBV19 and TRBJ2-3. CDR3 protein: CASSPRVTTSTDTQYF.